The entry below describes one TCR beta chain. As originally analysed: Scientists estimated how many nucleated cells there were by amplifying reference gene primers. The assay was immunoSEQ multiplex PCR, and TCRdb's table has in-frame clones only and misses some. V and J calls and clone size follow that table, whereas D and trimming were derived from the DNA. The profile shows about 58,000 clones, around 81% of them singletons. The sample comes from a study of blood T cell repertoires in COVID-19. On the study more broadly: Spain, Italy and the United States supplied samples that represented acute and convalescent COVID-19. T cells, B-cell-depleted T cells, or PBMCs provided the cDNA or gDNA that served as material.

Trimming removed 2 bases at V and 5 bases at J, with 15 bases between. Germline lookup yields CDR1 SQVTM and CDR2 ANQGSEA. The CDR3 runs 14 residues. Sequenced input: peripheral blood. The chain employs TRBV29-1 and TRBJ1-2; no clear D gene. The TCR was taken from a human donor in a cohort sampled during active COVID-19. CDR3 nucleotide sequence: TGCAGCGTTGAATTCTCGTCAGCGAGGTATGGCTACACCTTC. This encodes CSVEFSSARYGYTF.